A selection of T cell receptor beta chains follows, all from one sample in a study of technical replicates of blood from a handful of donors. Here immunoSEQ multiplex PCR was the method, and the copy in TCRdb shows in-frame clones only, minus some. Here the sample spans tens of thousands of clones, 95% to 97% being singletons. The sample was T cells isolated from PBMCs. The receptors were gathered from a human donor in good health. CDR3s include the opening cysteine and the closing phenylalanine or tryptophan. Fields, in order: CDR3 DNA, CDR3 protein, clone size, V gene, D gene, J gene, CDR3 length. The D gene is left open where the match is weak. Size is omitted from some rows. Given values are once, few, many or a class for expanded clones.

cdr3_nt: TGTGCCAGCAGTTCCTACACTGAAGCTTTCTTT
cdr3_aa: CASSSYTEAFF
clone_size: NA
v_call: TRBV6-5
d_call: NA
j_call: TRBJ1-1
cdr3_length: 11

cdr3_nt: TGTGCCAGCAGCGTTCTATACAATGAGCAGTTCTTC
cdr3_aa: CASSVLYNEQFF
clone_size: NA
v_call: TRBV7-3
d_call: NA
j_call: TRBJ2-1
cdr3_length: 12

cdr3_nt: TGTGCCTTACGGACACAAGCTAACTATGGCTACACCTTC
cdr3_aa: CALRTQANYGYTF
clone_size: NA
v_call: TRBV30
d_call: NA
j_call: TRBJ1-2
cdr3_length: 13

cdr3_nt: TGTGCCAGCAGTTTCCAGGGGGGAGGCTACACCTTC
cdr3_aa: CASSFQGGGYTF
clone_size: NA
v_call: TRBV27
d_call: TRBD1
j_call: TRBJ1-2
cdr3_length: 12

cdr3_nt: TGTGCCAGCGGAAATGGAGGACGCAATCAGCCCCAGCATTTT
cdr3_aa: CASGNGGRNQPQHF
clone_size: NA
v_call: TRBV2
d_call: NA
j_call: TRBJ1-5
cdr3_length: 14

cdr3_nt: TGCGCCAGCAGCTCAAAAGGGGGAGCGGGAGGAGAGACCCAGTACTTC
cdr3_aa: CASSSKGGAGGETQYF
clone_size: NA
v_call: TRBV5-1
d_call: TRBD2
j_call: TRBJ2-5
cdr3_length: 16

cdr3_nt: TGCGCCAGCACCTTTATAGGGGGCACTTCTGGGGCCAACGTCCTGACTTTC
cdr3_aa: CASTFIGGTSGANVLTF
clone_size: NA
v_call: TRBV23-1
d_call: TRBD1
j_call: TRBJ2-6
cdr3_length: 17

cdr3_nt: TGTGCCAGCAGACAGAGAGAATTGATGAACACTGAAGCTTTCTTT
cdr3_aa: CASRQRELMNTEAFF
clone_size: NA
v_call: TRBV7-3
d_call: NA
j_call: TRBJ1-1
cdr3_length: 15

cdr3_nt: TGTGCCAGCAGCTTTGGAGGGTACTCCTACGAGCAGTACTTC
cdr3_aa: CASSFGGYSYEQYF
clone_size: NA
v_call: TRBV5-4
d_call: NA
j_call: TRBJ2-7
cdr3_length: 14

cdr3_nt: TGCGCCAGCAGCACTATCTCAGGGGCCGGCTACACCTTC
cdr3_aa: CASSTISGAGYTF
clone_size: NA
v_call: TRBV4-1
d_call: NA
j_call: TRBJ1-2
cdr3_length: 13

cdr3_nt: TGCAGCGTCCCCGGAGCTAGCGGGAGAGGTGAGCAGTTCTTC
cdr3_aa: CSVPGASGRGEQFF
clone_size: NA
v_call: TRBV29-1
d_call: TRBD2
j_call: TRBJ2-1
cdr3_length: 14

cdr3_nt: TGCGCCAGCAGCCGCTTAGTGGGAGCCTCCTACGAGCAGTACTTC
cdr3_aa: CASSRLVGASYEQYF
clone_size: NA
v_call: TRBV4-3
d_call: NA
j_call: TRBJ2-7
cdr3_length: 15

cdr3_nt: TGTGCCAGTAGTATCGGCGGGTCTGGGGCCAACGTCCTGACTTTC
cdr3_aa: CASSIGGSGANVLTF
clone_size: NA
v_call: TRBV19
d_call: NA
j_call: TRBJ2-6
cdr3_length: 15

cdr3_nt: TGTGCCAGCAGCTTAGGTCGAGGGACAGGGGGCAGCGAGCAGTACTTC
cdr3_aa: CASSLGRGTGGSEQYF
clone_size: once
v_call: TRBV7-8
d_call: TRBD1
j_call: TRBJ2-7
cdr3_length: 16

cdr3_nt: TGTGCCAGCAGCTTAGGGGCCTCATTC
cdr3_aa: CASSLGASF
clone_size: NA
v_call: TRBV7-9
d_call: NA
j_call: TRBJ1-2
cdr3_length: 9

cdr3_nt: TGTGCCAGCAGTCAACAAGAGACCCAGTACTTC
cdr3_aa: CASSQQETQYF
clone_size: NA
v_call: TRBV2
d_call: NA
j_call: TRBJ2-5
cdr3_length: 11

cdr3_nt: TGCGCCAGCAGCCAAGGAGGTGAGGCAGTACAAGAGACCCAGTACTTC
cdr3_aa: CASSQGGEAVQETQYF
clone_size: NA
v_call: TRBV4-1
d_call: NA
j_call: TRBJ2-5
cdr3_length: 16

cdr3_nt: TGTGCCAGTAGTTTTGATCCCTTTTCGGTATCCTCTCTTGGGACCCAGTACTTC
cdr3_aa: CASSFDPFSVSSLGTQYF
clone_size: NA
v_call: TRBV19
d_call: NA
j_call: TRBJ2-5
cdr3_length: 18

cdr3_nt: TGTGCCAGTAGTAGATGGGAGAGGAGCAATCAGCCCCAGCATTTT
cdr3_aa: CASSRWERSNQPQHF
clone_size: NA
v_call: TRBV19
d_call: NA
j_call: TRBJ1-5
cdr3_length: 15

cdr3_nt: TGTGCCAGCAGCGTAGGGAGAGTAACAGATACGCAGTATTTT
cdr3_aa: CASSVGRVTDTQYF
clone_size: NA
v_call: TRBV9
d_call: NA
j_call: TRBJ2-3
cdr3_length: 14

cdr3_nt: TGTGCCAGCAGCAAGCTTATGTTCGGGAACACTGAAGCTTTCTTT
cdr3_aa: CASSKLMFGNTEAFF
clone_size: once
v_call: TRBV11-3
d_call: NA
j_call: TRBJ1-1
cdr3_length: 15

cdr3_nt: TGTGCCAGCAGCTTTATAGGACAGGGTACAGATACGCAGTATTTT
cdr3_aa: CASSFIGQGTDTQYF
clone_size: once
v_call: TRBV7-9
d_call: TRBD1
j_call: TRBJ2-3
cdr3_length: 15

cdr3_nt: TGTGCCAGCAGCTCCCTACCTACGGGTGAGCAGTACTTC
cdr3_aa: CASSSLPTGEQYF
clone_size: once
v_call: TRBV11-2
d_call: NA
j_call: TRBJ2-7
cdr3_length: 13

cdr3_nt: TGTGCCAGCAGCTATAGGACTGTGAACACTGAAGCTTTCTTT
cdr3_aa: CASSYRTVNTEAFF
clone_size: NA
v_call: TRBV14
d_call: NA
j_call: TRBJ1-1
cdr3_length: 14

cdr3_nt: TGCGCCAGCAGGGGCCTGCTAGCGGGAGTGTATGAGCAGTTCTTC
cdr3_aa: CASRGLLAGVYEQFF
clone_size: NA
v_call: TRBV4-3
d_call: TRBD2
j_call: TRBJ2-1
cdr3_length: 15

cdr3_nt: TGTGCCTGGAGTTTCTATAGCGGGAAAGAGACCCAGTACTTC
cdr3_aa: CAWSFYSGKETQYF
clone_size: NA
v_call: TRBV30
d_call: TRBD2
j_call: TRBJ2-5
cdr3_length: 14

cdr3_nt: TGCAGCGTGGGACAGGGGAAGACTGGCTACACCTTC
cdr3_aa: CSVGQGKTGYTF
clone_size: NA
v_call: TRBV29-1
d_call: TRBD1
j_call: TRBJ1-2
cdr3_length: 12

cdr3_nt: TGTGCCAGCAGCTTCCGGGAGTTTCACGAGCAGTACTTC
cdr3_aa: CASSFREFHEQYF
clone_size: NA
v_call: TRBV13
d_call: NA
j_call: TRBJ2-7
cdr3_length: 13